One and the same sample provided the 9 T cell receptor beta chains below, sequenced in a study of T cell responses to AZD1222 COVID-19 vaccine (dated by TCRdb to 2020 to 2022). Library generation was performed with the immunoSEQ multiplex PCR assay. TCRdb limited this immuneACCESS table to in-frame rearrangements with V and J called. A share of clones is missing; checked studies link under half to unresolved V genes, and the rest is unexplained. The sample table shows roughly 100,000 clones, and approximately 91% are seen once. Around 20% of the sample belongs to the ten largest clones. The meaning of the sample's time point label: baseline before first vaccination. The material sequenced was peripheral blood, taken on day 0 of AZD1222 vaccination. The source of these receptors is an adult in good health.

V is TRBV19 and J is TRBJ1-2, with 8 bases lining up with TRBD1. Germline lookup yields CDR1 LNHDA and CDR2 SQIVND (reference sequence). CDR3 size: 14 residues. The V and J ends lost 5 bases and 6 bases, in that order; junction bases with no gene match: 8. The CDR3 sequence is CASSQGAGEDGYTF. The CDR3 DNA sequence: TGTGCCAGTAGTCAGGGGGCAGGGGAGGATGGCTACACCTTC.

To note about this clone: Lacking the conserved final phenylalanine or tryptophan, this CDR3 likely reflects a read error. V usage is TRBV5-5 and J usage is TRBJ1-6; the D is unclear. V dropped 0 bases and J dropped 7 bases, with 17 bases sitting between them. The CDR3 is made up of 17 amino acids. Germline values: CDR1 SGHKS, CDR2 YYEKEE (reference sequence). CDR3 nucleotide sequence: TGTGCCAGCAGCTTGGAGCGAATAGCGGGTAGAAATTCACCCCTCCACCTT. Amino acids: CASSLERIAGRNSPLHL.

The chain is built from TRBV11-3 and TRBJ1-1; D is ambiguous. V lost 0 bases and J lost 3, with 8 bases in between. CDR1 is SGHNT, CDR2 YENEEA, per germline. The CDR3 is 14 amino acids. CDR3 in amino acids: CASSLDGVDTEAFF. As DNA, the CDR3 is TGTGCCAGCAGCTTAGATGGGGTGGACACTGAAGCTTTCTTT.

The J gene is TRBJ2-2, the V gene TRBV11-2; D may be TRBD2 (7 bases). Germline V gives CDR1 SGHAT, CDR2 FQNNGV. The germline V and J ends were trimmed by 0 bases and 4 bases, with 21 bases remaining between them. The CDR3 is 19 residues long. The CDR3 nucleotides are TGTGCCAGCAGCTTAGATCCCCGCCCAGTGGGGGGGCTCACCGGGGAGCTGTTTTTT. Translation gives CASSLDPRPVGGLTGELFF.

The chain is built from TRBV2 and TRBJ2-5; D may be TRBD2 (6 bases). V lost 11 bases to trimming and J lost 3 bases, with 7 bases between them. CDR1 is SNHLY, CDR2 FYNNEI, per germline. This CDR3 spans 10 amino acids. This CDR3 is CASGEETQYF. DNA for the CDR3: TGTGCCTCGGGGGAAGAGACCCAGTACTTC.

The gene calls are TRBV2 and TRBJ1-1; perhaps TRBD1 as D (5 bases). Trimming left V 4 bases short and J 0 bases short, with 15 bases between. The germline gives CDR1 SNHLY, CDR2 FYNNEI. CDR3 length: 16 amino acids. The CDR3 is CASSADWTRMNTEAFF. The CDR3, as DNA: TGTGCCAGCAGTGCCGACTGGACACGCATGAACACTGAAGCTTTCTTT.

The gene calls are TRBV14 and TRBJ1-5, with TRBD1 matching over 9 bases. The CDR3 sequence is 15 residues long. The germline V gene encodes CDR1 SGHDN and CDR2 FVKESK. The J segment lost 1 base and the V segment lost 5 bases, leaving 3 bases of the junction unmatched. For the CDR3, the DNA is TGTGCCAGCAGCGCAACAGGGGGCAGCAATCAGCCCCAGCATTTT. This codes for CASSATGGSNQPQHF.

This chain connects TRBV19 to TRBJ2-3; TRBD2 is a possible D gene (7 bases). V dropped 3 bases and J dropped 4 bases, with 26 bases sitting between them. The V gene's germline CDR1 is LNHDA and CDR2 SQIVND (reference sequence). The CDR3 spans 19 residues. This CDR3 is CASSMWGGLAANPADTQYF. Written as DNA, the CDR3 is TGTGCCAGTAGTATGTGGGGGGGCCTGGCGGCCAACCCGGCAGATACGCAGTATTTT. Looking up the rest from reference TRBV19 and TRBJ2-3 gives the full variable domain: DGGITQSPKYLFRKEGQNVTLSCEQNLNHDAMYWYRQDPGQGLRLIYYSQIVNDFQKGDIAEGYSVSREKKESFPLTVTSAQKNPTAFYLCASSMWGGLAANPADTQYFGPGTRLTVL.

This clone was seen just once. The chain uses TRBV7-9 and TRBJ1-2, with D possibly being TRBD1 (5 bases). The CDR3 is 12 amino acids. Trimming took off 3 bases at V and 7 bases at J, with 9 bases between the two ends. Germline assignment: CDR1 SEHNR and CDR2 FQNEAQ (reference sequence). The chain's CDR3 is CASSFAGFGYTF. CDR3 nucleotides: TGTGCCAGCAGCTTCGCAGGGTTTGGCTACACCTTC. The entire variable domain, with the rest obtained from reference TRBV7-9 and TRBJ1-2, is as follows: DTGVSQNPRHKITKRGQNVTFRCDPISEHNRLYWYRQTLGQGPEFLTYFQNEAQLEKSRLLSDRFSAERPKGSFSTLEIQRTEQGDSAMYLCASSFAGFGYTFGSGTRLTVV.